This TCR beta chain was obtained from a study of graft-versus-host responses after intestinal transplantation. The overall study: In this cohort, recipients had multivisceral, liver-intestinal, or isolated intestinal transplants. Following induction with anti-thymocyte globulin, all recipients were given tacrolimus and steroids for 2 to 4 years. Study-wide results and limits: There were GvH clones found in recipient marrow, and some of them appeared first in ileum or blood.

In regard to this clone: Its antigen is still unknown.

Trimming cost V 5 bases and J 8 bases; bases outside gene matches: 9. CDR1 is MNHEY and CDR2 is SMNVEV in the germline V gene (reference sequence). CDR3 length: 14 residues. TCRdb's copy holds only in-frame clones and misses some; the assay was immunoSEQ multiplex PCR. The sample carries 100,000 to 130,000 clones, 87% recorded once. Sequenced material: unstimulated CD4+ T cells sorted from spleen or lymph node cells, taken before transplant. V usage is TRBV27 and J usage is TRBJ1-5; the match to TRBD1 covers 7 bases. This receptor was identified in a human donor who was the organ donor for an intestinal transplant. CDR3 region: CASSPYRGREPQHF. The CDR3 region has the DNA TGTGCCAGCAGTCCGTACAGGGGAAGGGAGCCCCAGCATTTT.